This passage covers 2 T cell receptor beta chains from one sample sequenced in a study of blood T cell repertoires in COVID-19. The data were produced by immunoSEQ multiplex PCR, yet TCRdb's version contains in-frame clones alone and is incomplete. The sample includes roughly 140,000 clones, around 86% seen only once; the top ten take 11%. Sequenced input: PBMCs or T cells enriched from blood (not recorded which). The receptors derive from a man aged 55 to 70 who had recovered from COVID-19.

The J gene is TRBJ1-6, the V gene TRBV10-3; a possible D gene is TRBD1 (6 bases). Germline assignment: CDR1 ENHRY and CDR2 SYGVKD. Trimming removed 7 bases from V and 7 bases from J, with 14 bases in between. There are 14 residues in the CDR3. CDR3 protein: CAIKQGGENSPLHF. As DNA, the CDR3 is TGTGCCATCAAACAGGGAGGGGAAAATTCACCCCTCCACTTT.

As DNA, the CDR3 is TGTGCCAGCAGCTTAGGGGACAGGGGTATACAGCCCCAGCATTTT. It encodes CASSLGDRGIQPQHF. The chain is built from TRBV7-9 and TRBJ1-5, with TRBD1 identical over 10 bases. The trim removed 1 base at V and 7 bases at J, leaving 4 bases unmatched. The length of the CDR3 is 15 residues. Germline V CDR1 and CDR2: SEHNR, FQNEAQ (reference sequence).